This is a list of T cell receptor beta chains from one sample in a study of pediatric ulcerative colitis. Sequenced by immunoSEQ multiplex PCR; TCRdb stores in-frame clones only, minus some. The sample lists more than 45,000 clones, 87% occurring once. The material sequenced was blood. These receptors came from a boy between 10 and 17 years old who was a control in a study of pediatric ulcerative colitis. Each CDR3 is given with its conserved first and last residue. D genes are given only for firm matches. Some rows mark clone size as missing; the rest say once, few, many or name a class of expanded clone.

j_call d_call clone_size v_call cdr3_aa cdr3_nt
TRBJ1-2 TRBD1 NA TRBV18 CASSPPGTDYGYTF TGTGCCAGCTCACCGCCCGGGACAGACTATGGCTACACCTTC
TRBJ2-3 NA NA TRBV4-3 CASSQENRDTDTQYF TGCGCCAGCAGCCAAGAAAACCGGGACACAGATACGCAGTATTTT
TRBJ1-3 NA once TRBV5-1 CASIFTGGERTGNTIYF TGCGCCAGCATTTTTACGGGAGGGGAAAGAACTGGAAACACCATATATTTT
TRBJ2-7 NA NA TRBV11-3 CASSPGGGRNEQYF TGTGCCAGCAGCCCCGGAGGGGGACGAAACGAGCAGTACTTC
TRBJ1-1 NA NA TRBV27 CASSLVQGRAGSAFF TGTGCCAGCAGTTTAGTCCAAGGGCGCGCGGGGTCAGCTTTCTTT
TRBJ2-2 NA NA TRBV7-2 CASSSVGGLNTGELFF TGTGCCAGCAGCTCCGTGGGGGGATTGAACACCGGGGAGCTGTTTTTT
TRBJ2-1 TRBD2 NA TRBV5-1 CASSLLAGGHYNEQFF TGCGCCAGCAGCTTGCTAGCGGGGGGCCACTACAATGAGCAGTTCTTC
TRBJ2-3 TRBD1 NA TRBV9 CASSVERTGGTDTQYF TGTGCCAGCAGCGTAGAACGGACAGGGGGCACAGATACGCAGTATTTT
TRBJ1-3 NA once TRBV5-6 CASSSPLENTIYF TGTGCCAGCAGCTCACCCCTCGAAAACACCATATATTTT
TRBJ2-1 TRBD2 NA TRBV7-3 CASSPGLAGVYEQFF TGTGCCAGCAGTCCGGGACTAGCGGGAGTATATGAGCAGTTCTTC
TRBJ1-6 NA few TRBV5-1 CASSVDNTLHF TGCGCCAGCAGCGTGGACAACACCCTCCACTTT
TRBJ1-1 TRBD1 NA TRBV19 CASSPGGGGTEAFF TGTGCCAGTAGCCCAGGGGGCGGAGGCACTGAAGCTTTCTTT
TRBJ2-1 NA few TRBV6-5 CASSGGLELYNEQFF TGTGCCAGCAGTGGGGGTCTGGAGCTCTACAATGAGCAGTTCTTC
TRBJ1-2 TRBD1 NA TRBV18 CASSPSREGAGYTF TGTGCCAGCTCACCAAGTAGAGAGGGGGCAGGCTACACCTTC
TRBJ2-7 NA few TRBV21-1 CASSKTTGGDEQYF TGTGCCAGCAGCAAAACGACAGGGGGCGACGAGCAGTACTTC
TRBJ2-1 NA NA TRBV19 CASSMLPGTGSYNEQFF TGTGCCAGTAGTATGCTCCCTGGAACAGGGTCCTACAATGAGCAGTTCTTC
TRBJ1-2 NA NA TRBV18 CASSPLQSGYTF TGTGCCAGCTCACCATTGCAGAGCGGCTACACCTTC
TRBJ2-3 TRBD2 once TRBV11-2 CASSTLAGRTDTQYF TGTGCCAGCAGCACCCTAGCGGGGCGCACAGATACGCAGTATTTT
TRBJ1-5 NA NA TRBV29-1 CSVASGAINQPQHF TGCAGCGTTGCATCCGGGGCAATCAATCAGCCCCAGCATTTT
TRBJ2-2 TRBD1 NA TRBV5-4 CASSLMGQGATNTGELFF TGTGCCAGCAGCTTGATGGGACAGGGGGCTACGAACACCGGGGAGCTGTTTTTT
TRBJ2-7 TRBD2 once TRBV7-8 CASSLGASGLSYEQYF TGTGCCAGCAGCTTAGGTGCTAGCGGGCTTTCCTACGAGCAGTACTTC
TRBJ1-2 TRBD1 once TRBV29-1 CSVEDQDRVYYGYTF TGCAGCGTTGAAGATCAGGACAGGGTTTACTATGGCTACACCTTC
TRBJ2-2 TRBD1 NA TRBV2 CASSIRQGNTGELFF TGTGCCAGCAGTATACGACAGGGGAACACCGGGGAGCTGTTTTTT
TRBJ1-2 NA NA TRBV5-4 CASSLANYGYTF TGTGCCAGCAGCCTGGCTAACTATGGCTACACCTTC
TRBJ1-1 TRBD1 NA TRBV11-2 CASSQGGRQHGEAFF TGTGCCAGCAGCCAGGGGGGGCGTCAACATGGTGAAGCTTTCTTT
TRBJ2-7 NA NA TRBV2 CASSTDRYSSYEQYF TGTGCCAGCAGTACCGACAGGTACAGCTCCTACGAGCAGTACTTC
TRBJ1-2 TRBD1 NA TRBV7-2 CASSPWGGTGGDYGYTF TGTGCCAGCAGCCCCTGGGGAGGAACAGGGGGAGACTATGGCTACACCTTC
TRBJ2-3 NA NA TRBV5-4 CASSVGAGTGTDTQYF TGTGCCAGCAGCGTCGGGGCGGGGACTGGCACAGATACGCAGTATTTT
TRBJ1-2 TRBD1 few TRBV7-3 CASSLSGQLNYGYTF TGTGCCAGCAGCTTATCGGGACAGCTTAACTATGGCTACACCTTC
TRBJ2-7 NA few TRBV7-9 CASSLLDYEQYF TGTGCCAGCAGCTTACTTGACTACGAGCAGTACTTC
TRBJ1-1 NA NA TRBV7-9 CASRFLGEGAFF TGTGCCAGCAGATTCTTGGGAGAGGGAGCTTTCTTT
TRBJ1-3 NA NA TRBV11-2 CASSPGHSGNTIYF TGTGCCAGCAGCCCGGGTCACTCAGGAAACACCATATATTTT
TRBJ1-5 TRBD1 NA TRBV19 CASRRGQSNQPQHF TGTGCCAGTAGAAGGGGACAGAGCAATCAGCCCCAGCATTTT
TRBJ1-6 NA NA TRBV6-6 CASMGGGDSPLHF TGTGCCAGCATGGGGGGCGGAGACTCACCCCTCCACTTT
TRBJ2-5 TRBD1 few TRBV2 CASRGTAGETQYF TGTGCCAGCAGGGGGACAGCCGGGGAGACCCAGTACTTC
TRBJ2-7 TRBD1 NA TRBV30 CAWRAPLGQATYEQYF TGTGCCTGGAGGGCCCCTTTGGGACAGGCTACCTACGAGCAGTACTTC
TRBJ1-1 NA NA TRBV5-1 CASSLREGPNTEAFF TGCGCCAGCAGCTTAAGGGAGGGCCCGAACACTGAAGCTTTCTTT
TRBJ2-1 TRBD2 NA TRBV2 CAGTSGSSGYNEQFF TGTGCCGGCACGAGCGGGAGTTCAGGGTACAATGAGCAGTTCTTC
TRBJ2-7 NA NA TRBV5-6 CASSAGIPSYEQYF TGTGCCAGCAGCGCGGGAATCCCCTCCTACGAGCAGTACTTC
TRBJ1-5 NA few TRBV7-2 CASSLYHSNQPQHF TGTGCCAGCAGCTTATACCATAGCAATCAGCCCCAGCATTTT
TRBJ1-5 NA once TRBV5-6 CASSLGQRNSNQPQHF TGTGCCAGCAGCTTGGGACAGAGAAATAGCAATCAGCCCCAGCATTTT
TRBJ2-3 NA NA TRBV5-6 CASSPRWVLTSTDTQYF TGTGCCAGCAGCCCGCGTTGGGTTTTAACTAGCACAGATACGCAGTATTTT
TRBJ1-2 TRBD1 NA TRBV6-5 CASSYSTGQFYGYTF TGTGCCAGCAGTTACTCGACGGGACAGTTTTATGGCTACACCTTC
TRBJ2-5 TRBD1 NA TRBV10-3 CAISESSRGQETQYF TGTGCCATCAGTGAGTCGTCGAGGGGGCAGGAGACCCAGTACTTC
TRBJ2-3 NA NA TRBV19 CASSQTRGGSLTDTQYF TGTGCCAGTAGTCAGACCCGAGGGGGGTCCCTCACAGATACGCAGTATTTT
TRBJ2-5 TRBD2 NA TRBV11-3 CASSPDGRAGETQYF TGTGCCAGCAGCCCAGACGGGAGGGCCGGGGAGACCCAGTACTTC